These T cell receptor beta chains were read from a single sample in a study of cytomegalovirus exposure and HLA in healthy donors. This table comes from immunoSEQ multiplex PCR, and its TCRdb copy is limited to in-frame clones, with some not included. Here the sample spans more than 55,000 clones, around 94% being singletons. Sequencing was done on a sample of PBMCs. The receptors come from a woman between 18 and 30 years old in good health and CMV-seronegative. Both conserved end residues are part of each CDR3. A D gene is named only where the DNA matches it firmly. Clone size appears in some rows only: once, few, many, or a class for an expanded clone.

D gene,V gene,J gene,clone size,CDR3 DNA,CDR3 protein
-,TRBV6-6,TRBJ1-2,-,TGTGCCAGCAGTACCCCGACAGTAAGCTATGGCTACACCTTC,CASSTPTVSYGYTF
TRBD2,TRBV7-3,TRBJ2-5,-,TGTGCCAGCAGCTTGCCTAGCGGGGGGGGTGGAGAGACCCAGTACTTC,CASSLPSGGGGETQYF
TRBD2,TRBV4-1,TRBJ2-3,-,TGCGCCAGCAGCCGAGTGACTAGCGGGGGCACAGATACGCAGTATTTT,CASSRVTSGGTDTQYF
-,TRBV5-1,TRBJ2-3,-,TGCGCCAGCAGCTTGGCCGACGGGACAGATACGCAGTATTTT,CASSLADGTDTQYF
TRBD2,TRBV5-6,TRBJ2-1,few,TGTGCCAGCAGCTTGTTAGGCTTAGCGGGGGGCCGATATGAGCAGTTCTTC,CASSLLGLAGGRYEQFF
-,TRBV4-3,TRBJ2-1,-,TGCGCCAGCAGCCAATCTAGAGCTGGGGGGAATGAGCAGTTCTTC,CASSQSRAGGNEQFF
TRBD2,TRBV11-2,TRBJ2-3,-,TGTGCCAGCAGCTTAGCCCAGCGGGGGGGAGAGTTAAATACGCAGTATTTT,CASSLAQRGGELNTQYF
-,TRBV28,TRBJ2-7,-,TGTGCCAGCAGTTTACCGGTGACCTACGAGCAGTACTTC,CASSLPVTYEQYF
-,TRBV18,TRBJ1-4,-,TGTGCCAGCTCACCGTCAGGGGCAACTAATGAAAAACTGTTTTTT,CASSPSGATNEKLFF
TRBD1,TRBV7-3,TRBJ1-1,-,TGTGCCAGCAGCCTACACAGGGGAATGAACACTGAAGCTTTCTTT,CASSLHRGMNTEAFF
-,TRBV18,TRBJ1-5,-,TGTGCCAGCTCACCTACCGGGGGTCATGGTCAGCCCCAGCATTTT,CASSPTGGHGQPQHF
-,TRBV9,TRBJ1-3,few,TGTGCCAGCAGCGCCACGAACAGGATCTCTGGAAACACCATATATTTT,CASSATNRISGNTIYF
-,TRBV7-9,TRBJ2-7,-,TGTGCCAGCAGCTATACTAGCTACGAGCAGTACTTC,CASSYTSYEQYF
TRBD1,TRBV30,TRBJ1-4,once,TGTGCCTGGAGTGGGACAGGGCGGGCTGAAAAACTGTTTTTT,CAWSGTGRAEKLFF
TRBD1,TRBV2,TRBJ1-1,-,TGTGCCAGCAGTGCCGAACAGGGGTACCAGGGAGCTTTCTTT,CASSAEQGYQGAFF
-,TRBV7-2,TRBJ2-2,-,TGTGCCAGCAGCTTAGCTGGTAGGGGCGGCCCGAACACCGGGGAGCTGTTTTTT,CASSLAGRGGPNTGELFF
-,TRBV5-4,TRBJ1-6,few,TGTGCCAGCAGCTTGTCCAGCGGTTCACCCCTCCACTTT,CASSLSSGSPLHF
TRBD2,TRBV27,TRBJ2-5,-,TGTGCCAGCAGTTATCTAGCGGGGGGGCAAAAAGAGACCCAGTACTTC,CASSYLAGGQKETQYF
-,TRBV7-9,TRBJ1-2,-,TGTGCCAGCAGTCGCCGGGAGCCCTATGGCTACACCTTC,CASSRREPYGYTF
TRBD1,TRBV5-6,TRBJ1-2,-,TGTGCCAGCAGCTGGACAGGGGGGGCAGGCGGCTACACCTTC,CASSWTGGAGGYTF
-,TRBV5-1,TRBJ2-6,-,TGCGCCAGCAGCTACGGACAACCATCTGGGGCCAACGTCCTGACTTTC,CASSYGQPSGANVLTF
-,TRBV5-1,TRBJ2-7,-,TGCGCCAGCAGCCCGGCCCGGGTCTACGAGCAGTACTTC,CASSPARVYEQYF
TRBD1,TRBV6-4,TRBJ2-1,-,TGTGCCAGCAGTGGGGACAGGTACAATGAGCAGTTCTTC,CASSGDRYNEQFF
-,TRBV6-1,TRBJ1-1,-,TGTGCCAGCAGTGAAGCGGCAGGGGTAGGTAACACTGAAGCTTTCTTT,CASSEAAGVGNTEAFF
TRBD1,TRBV10-3,TRBJ1-4,-,TGTGCCATCAGGACAGGGGAGGGTGAAAAACTGTTTTTT,CAIRTGEGEKLFF
-,TRBV10-3,TRBJ2-6,-,TGTGCCATCAGCGTTGGAGGGGGGGGAACTGGGGCCAACGTCCTGACTTTC,CAISVGGGGTGANVLTF
TRBD2,TRBV6-4,TRBJ2-7,-,TGTGCCAGCAGTGACCCGGGACTAGCGGGCCCTTGCTACGAGCAGTACTTC,CASSDPGLAGPCYEQYF
TRBD1,TRBV4-3,TRBJ2-7,few,TGCGCCAGCAGCCCCGGGACAGGGAGGTCCTACGAGCAGTACTTC,CASSPGTGRSYEQYF
TRBD1,TRBV29-1,TRBJ1-1,once,TGCAGCGCCAGAAGACAGGGCGGGGTCGGCACTGAAGCTTTCTTT,CSARRQGGVGTEAFF
TRBD1,TRBV5-4,TRBJ1-1,-,TGTGCCAGCAGCCGAGTTGACAGGGGGCGCGACACTGAAGCTTTCTTT,CASSRVDRGRDTEAFF
-,TRBV29-1,TRBJ2-7,-,TGCAGCGTCCACAGGCTTCCCTACGAGCAGTACTTC,CSVHRLPYEQYF
TRBD1,TRBV4-2,TRBJ1-5,-,TGTGCCAGCAGCCAAGGCGACAGGGATAGCAATCAGCCCCAGCATTTT,CASSQGDRDSNQPQHF
TRBD2,TRBV7-2,TRBJ2-6,-,TGTGCCAGCAGCGCTGGACTAGCCTCTGGGGCCAACGTCCTGACTTTC,CASSAGLASGANVLTF
TRBD1,TRBV29-1,TRBJ2-2,-,TGCAGCGTTGATGGAGCAAGGGGGCCAACCGGGGAGCTGTTTTTT,CSVDGARGPTGELFF
TRBD1,TRBV6-1,TRBJ1-5,-,TGTGCCAGCGGACAGGACTATAGCAATCAGCCCCAGCATTTT,CASGQDYSNQPQHF
-,TRBV10-2,TRBJ2-5,-,TGCGCCAGCAGTGATGTCGGGGTTGGGGAGACCCAGTACTTC,CASSDVGVGETQYF
-,TRBV5-6,TRBJ2-7,-,TGTGCCAGCAGCGCAACCGGGTCCACCTACGAGCAGTACTTC,CASSATGSTYEQYF
-,TRBV7-2,TRBJ2-3,-,TGTGCCAGCAGCTTAGTTACAGGCACAGATACGCAGTATTTT,CASSLVTGTDTQYF